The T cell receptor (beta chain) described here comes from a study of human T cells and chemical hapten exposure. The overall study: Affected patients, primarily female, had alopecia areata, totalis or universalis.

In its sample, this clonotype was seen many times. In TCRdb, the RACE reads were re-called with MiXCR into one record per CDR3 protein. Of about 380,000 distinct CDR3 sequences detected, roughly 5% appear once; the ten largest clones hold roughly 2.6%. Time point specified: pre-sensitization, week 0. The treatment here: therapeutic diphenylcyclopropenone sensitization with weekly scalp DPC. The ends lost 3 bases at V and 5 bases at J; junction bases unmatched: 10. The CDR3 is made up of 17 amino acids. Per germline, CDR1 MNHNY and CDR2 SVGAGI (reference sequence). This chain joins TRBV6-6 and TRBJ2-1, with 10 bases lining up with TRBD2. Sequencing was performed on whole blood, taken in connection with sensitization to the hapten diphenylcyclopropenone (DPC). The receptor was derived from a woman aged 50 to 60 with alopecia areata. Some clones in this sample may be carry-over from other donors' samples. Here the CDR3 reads CASSYPQLAGINNEQFF. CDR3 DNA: TGTGCCAGCAGTTATCCGCAACTAGCGGGGATAAACAATGAGCAGTTCTTC.